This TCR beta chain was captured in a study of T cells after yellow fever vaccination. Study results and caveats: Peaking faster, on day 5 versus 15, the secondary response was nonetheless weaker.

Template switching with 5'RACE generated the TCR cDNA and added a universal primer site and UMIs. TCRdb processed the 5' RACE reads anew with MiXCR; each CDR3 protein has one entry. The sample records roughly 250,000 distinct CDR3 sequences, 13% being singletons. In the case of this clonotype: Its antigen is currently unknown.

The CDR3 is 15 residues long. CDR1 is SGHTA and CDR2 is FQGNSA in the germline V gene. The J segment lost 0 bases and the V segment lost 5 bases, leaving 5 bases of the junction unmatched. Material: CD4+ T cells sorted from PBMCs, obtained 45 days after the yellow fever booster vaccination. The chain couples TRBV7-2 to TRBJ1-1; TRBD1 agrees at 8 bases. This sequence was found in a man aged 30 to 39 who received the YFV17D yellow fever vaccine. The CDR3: CASSMTGEVNTEAFF. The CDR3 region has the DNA TGTGCCAGCAGCATGACAGGGGAGGTGAACACTGAAGCTTTCTTT.